A single TCR beta chain is shown here with its context. In this sample, this clonotype turned up a few times. Its antigen target is currently unknown. No quality values exist for individual bases; no much larger clone is one base distant. The sample is drawn from a study of T cells after yellow fever vaccination (dated by TCRdb to between 2018 and 2020). Background for the entire study: Libraries from fractions with low cell numbers were prepared with the SMART-Seq v4 Ultra Low Input RNA kit. Bulk TCR alpha and beta repertoires were sequenced longitudinally to track T-cell clones before and after primary and booster YFV17D yellow fever vaccination. Bulk PBMC replicates and cell subsets were isolated from blood drawn at multiple timepoints before and after both primary and secondary immunization. Two healthy male donors, one aged 18 to 29 and one aged 30 to 40 years, made up the cohort.

The sample's treatment or condition, from its label and the paper: live attenuated yellow fever vaccine strain. Two biological replicates of bulk PBMCs were collected at each blood-draw timepoint. A standard Ficoll-Paque protocol was used to isolate PBMCs from peripheral blood. TriZol was used to extract RNA from bulk PBMCs, CD4 and CD8 fractions, and dextramer-positive and dextramer-negative fractions. TCR cDNA was synthesized by 5'RACE template switching, through which a universal primer site and unique molecular identifiers were introduced. Priming of cDNA synthesis was performed from both the TCR alpha and TCR beta constant segments. Libraries were amplified in two PCR steps, with sample barcodes and sequencing adapters added in the second step. Sequencing of libraries was performed on Illumina HiSeq 2500 (2x100 bp) or NovaSeq (2x150 bp). As for how the authors treated the data: Demultiplexing of reads and collapsing into UMI consensus sequences were performed with MIGEC, and V(D)J alignment was carried out with MiXCR. Clonotypes responding to the vaccine were identified with edgeR on replicate PBMC samples, with the criteria of FDR below 0.01 and a log2 fold change above 5 up to day 15. Each bulk clonotype received a CD4 or CD8 identity based on whether the sequenced CD4 or CD8 repertoire contained that clonotype at higher abundance. TCRdb took the public reads, trimmed them with fastp at Q25, ran MiXCR for clone calling and kept in-frame beta chains. All rows with the same CDR3 protein become a single entry with the most common DNA and genes. TCRdb's processing, not the study's, gives the V and J calls here. The sample table holds 300,000 or so distinct CDR3 sequences, of which about 7.8% were seen once. The leading ten clones occupy 15% to 20% of the sample.

Overall study results and their limits: A small fraction of clonotypes showed up in both the CD4 and CD8 compartments, probably as a result of convergent recombination. Because abundant contaminating clonotypes from the bulk population could be contained in FACS-sorted repertoires, computational filtering was required. Most clones expanded after primary vaccination were re-detected after the booster (around 96% of CD4 and approximately 89% of CD8), suggesting broad memory maintenance. Compared with the primary T-cell response, the secondary T-cell response was weaker but faster, peaking on day 5 rather than day 15. Because the study included only a couple of donors, the extent to which the findings can be generalized is limited.

Unmatched junction bases come to 9, with V trimmed by 4 bases and J by 3 bases. Taken from the germline V gene, the CDR1 and CDR2 loops are MGHRA and YSYEKL. Its CDR3 holds 17 amino acids, cysteine through phenylalanine. Only CDR3 DNA remains: 51 bases, in frame from the first base. The rearranged segments are TRBV4-1 and TRBJ1-6, with 7 middle bases fitting TRBD1. This receptor was obtained from a man younger than 35 who received the YFV17D yellow fever vaccine. Sequenced material: PBMCs, taken around 45 days after the first yellow fever vaccination. DNA sequence: TGCGCCAGCAGCCGTCAGACAGGGATGGACTATAATTCACCCCTCCACTTT. The translation is CASSRQTGMDYNSPLHF.